A selection of T cell receptor beta chains follows, all from one sample in a study of blood T cell repertoires in COVID-19. Repertoires were generated with immunoSEQ multiplex PCR, while TCRdb's copy carries only in-frame clones and drops some. The sample holds a few hundred thousand clones; 70% to 90% are singletons and the top ten take 3.5% to 5.5%. Sequences were obtained from PBMCs or T cells enriched from blood (not recorded which). The source is a woman aged 25 to 39 who had been exposed to COVID-19. CDR3s include the opening cysteine and the closing phenylalanine or tryptophan. The D gene is left open where the match is weak. Rows give clone size only sometimes, using once, few, many, or a class for an expanded clone.

cdr3_length clone_size d_call j_call v_call cdr3_nt cdr3_aa
15 NA NA TRBJ2-7 TRBV3-1/TRBV3-2 TGTGCCAGCAGCCAAGATCTAGCGCGATCCTACGAGCAGTACTTC CASSQDLARSYEQYF
16 NA TRBD1 TRBJ1-1 TRBV6-5 TGTGCCAGCAGTTACTCCGGGACAGTTATGAACACTGAAGCTTTCTTT CASSYSGTVMNTEAFF
14 NA TRBD1 TRBJ1-1 TRBV19 TGTGCCAGTAGTATCGAATCGACAGGGAGTGAAGCTTTCTTT CASSIESTGSEAFF
18 NA NA TRBJ1-6 TRBV19 TGTGCCAGTAGGAAGACAGCCGGGGGGATTACCTATAATTCACCCCTCCACTTT CASRKTAGGITYNSPLHF
13 NA NA TRBJ1-2 TRBV3-1/TRBV3-2 TGTGCCAGCAGCCAAGGGTCGGGGTATGGCTACACCTTC CASSQGSGYGYTF
16 NA NA TRBJ1-1 TRBV3-1/TRBV3-2 TGTGCCAGCAGCCAAGACGGACAGAAGACCTTTTTTGAAGCTTTCTTT CASSQDGQKTFFEAFF
14 NA NA TRBJ1-6 TRBV27 TGTGCCAGCAGTTTGAGGGAGGGGCCCTCACCCCTCCACTTT CASSLREGPSPLHF
16 NA TRBD1 TRBJ2-3 TRBV9 TGTGCCAGCAGCGTAGAGGGGACAGCTAGCACAGATACGCAGTATTTT CASSVEGTASTDTQYF
16 many TRBD1 TRBJ1-5 TRBV6-1 TGTGCCAGCAGTGAACACGGGACAGGGAACAATCAGCCCCAGCATTTT CASSEHGTGNNQPQHF
13 NA NA TRBJ1-2 TRBV29-1 TGCAGCGCCGAGCATGTCAGGTCTTATGGCTACACCTTC CSAEHVRSYGYTF